Sequencing of this TCR beta chain was carried out in a study of cytomegalovirus exposure and HLA in healthy donors. PCR involved 60 Vbeta and 13 Jbeta primers. Using immunoSEQ multiplex PCR, the repertoire was profiled, and TCRdb retains in-frame clones only, with some absent. The table lists roughly 93,000 clones, about 70% of them singletons. J gave up 3 bases and V 10 bases, and 38 bases lay outside the gene matches. This CDR3 has 23 residues. Per the germline V gene, CDR1 is SGHRS and CDR2 is YFSETQ. The sample comprised PBMCs. The receptor comes from a human donor in good health. V and J are TRBV5-1 and TRBJ2-3, with 7 bases lining up with TRBD1. Written as DNA, the CDR3 is TGCGCCGCCCCTAGGGGGCAGACGAAAAGTCCCAAAAGGGAAACTCTTAAGACAGATACGCAGTATTTT. Translated, it gives CAAPRGQTKSPKRETLKTDTQYF.